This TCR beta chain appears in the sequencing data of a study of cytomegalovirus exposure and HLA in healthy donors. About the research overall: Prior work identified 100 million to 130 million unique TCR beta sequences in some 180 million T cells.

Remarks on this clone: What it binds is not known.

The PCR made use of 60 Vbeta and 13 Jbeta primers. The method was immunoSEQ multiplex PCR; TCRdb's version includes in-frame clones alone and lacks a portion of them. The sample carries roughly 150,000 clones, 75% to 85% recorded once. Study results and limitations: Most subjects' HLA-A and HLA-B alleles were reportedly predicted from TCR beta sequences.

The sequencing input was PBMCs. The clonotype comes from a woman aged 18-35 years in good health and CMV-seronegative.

DNA of the CDR3: TGTGCCAGCAGTTACGCCTCGTGGAGGAACACCTACGAGCAGTACTTC. Translation: CASSYASWRNTYEQYF. J is TRBJ2-7 and V is TRBV6-5, with TRBD2 as a possible D gene (5 bases). CDR3 length equals 16 residues. The V gene lost 2 bases and the J gene lost 2 bases, with 16 bases spanning the gap. The V gene's germline CDR1 is MNHEY and CDR2 SVGAGI.